This is a list of T cell receptor beta chains from one sample in a study of cytomegalovirus exposure and HLA in healthy donors. Profiling relied on immunoSEQ multiplex PCR, and the TCRdb table lists in-frame clones only, not all of them. The sample carries around 220,000 clones, 70% to 80% recorded once. The sample comprised PBMCs. These receptors all come from a man aged 40-50 years in good health and CMV-seronegative. The CDR3 runs from the conserved cysteine through the conserved F or W. D genes are given only for firm matches. The size field is filled for only some rows; it gives once, few, many or a size class.

TRBJ2-1 TRBV7-3 TRBD2 NA TGTGCCAGCAGCCTCGGAGTGGGGGGGAAGTCCTACAATGAGCAGTTCTTC CASSLGVGGKSYNEQFF
TRBJ1-5 TRBV6-1 NA NA TGTGCCAGCAGTGATAGGAGGCAGCTCGATCAGCCCCAGCATTTT CASSDRRQLDQPQHF
TRBJ2-1 TRBV7-2 TRBD2 NA TGTGCCAGCAGCTTGTCTAGCGGGGGGGCCCACAATGAGCAGTTCTTC CASSLSSGGAHNEQFF
TRBJ2-7 TRBV5-1 NA NA TGCGCCAGCAGCTTCTCACAGGGAGCCCCCTACGAGCAGTACTTC CASSFSQGAPYEQYF
TRBJ1-2 TRBV19 NA NA TGTGCCAGTAGTATAGATTTCGTCGCAGGGAATGGCTACACCTTC CASSIDFVAGNGYTF
TRBJ2-7 TRBV4-2 TRBD2 NA TGTGCCAGCAGCCAAGAAGGGCTAGCGGGAGTTGGGTTTGGGTACGAGCAGTACTTC CASSQEGLAGVGFGYEQYF
TRBJ2-7 TRBV5-5 TRBD2 NA TGTGCCAGCAGCCCCGGGGGGGGGAGGGTCGGGTACGAGCAGTACTTC CASSPGGGRVGYEQYF
TRBJ2-3 TRBV7-2 TRBD2 NA TGTGCCAGCAGCTGGACTAGCGGAGGGACGCAGTATTTT CASSWTSGGTQYF
TRBJ1-6 TRBV5-1 TRBD1 NA TGCGCCAGCAGCCGAGGACAGGGCGGCGGAAATAATTCACCCCTCCACTTT CASSRGQGGGNNSPLHF
TRBJ2-7 TRBV6-6 NA once TGTGCCAGCAGTACGCGGGGGCTCGAGCAGTACTTC CASSTRGLEQYF
TRBJ1-6 TRBV10-3 NA NA TGTGCCATCAGCGTGACAGGCGAAGTATCACCCCTCCACTTT CAISVTGEVSPLHF
TRBJ2-7 TRBV2 NA NA TGTGCCAGCAGAGTCCAGGTCCCATCCTACGAGCAGTACTTC CASRVQVPSYEQYF
TRBJ2-5 TRBV5-1 NA few TGCGCCAGCGGCAGAGGGTACCAAGAGACCCAGTACTTC CASGRGYQETQYF
TRBJ1-6 TRBV5-4 NA NA TGTGCCAGCAGCTTGGGGGGGCAGTATAATTCACCCCTCCACTTT CASSLGGQYNSPLHF
TRBJ2-5 TRBV27 NA NA TGTGCCAGCAGTTTATCGGTTACTGCGGGTGAGACCCAGTACTTC CASSLSVTAGETQYF
TRBJ2-1 TRBV19 NA NA TGTGCCAGTACCCCCACATTACAGCAAACTGAGCAGTTCTTC CASTPTLQQTEQFF
TRBJ2-7 TRBV7-9 NA few TGTGCCAGCAGCTTAAGTACACCCTACGAGCAGTACTTC CASSLSTPYEQYF
TRBJ2-7 TRBV20-1 NA NA TGCAGTGCTTCGAGCTCCTACGAGCAGTACTTC CSASSSYEQYF
TRBJ2-1 TRBV27 NA once TGTGCCAGCCGGGGAACCGGCCTAGTTAATGAGCAGTTCTTC CASRGTGLVNEQFF
TRBJ2-7 TRBV5-4 NA once TGTGCCAGCAGCCCCGGACATACCTACGAGCAGTACTTC CASSPGHTYEQYF
TRBJ1-2 TRBV5-1 NA NA TGCGCCAGCAGATTTGACCCGGGCTATGGCTACACCTTC CASRFDPGYGYTF
TRBJ2-7 TRBV29-1 TRBD1 NA TGCAGCGTTGAAACCCGGGACAGGGAAGGGTCCTACGAGCAGTACTTC CSVETRDREGSYEQYF
TRBJ2-5 TRBV18 NA NA TGTGCCAGCTCACCATCGTCGGCAGGGACCCAGTACTTC CASSPSSAGTQYF
TRBJ1-6 TRBV6-1 TRBD1 few TGTGCCAGCAGCCGGACAGGGTGGGCCCTCCACTTT CASSRTGWALHF
TRBJ2-1 TRBV4-1 NA few TGCGCCAGCAGCCAAGATAGGGGAAGAAGTAGGTTCTTC CASSQDRGRSRFF
TRBJ2-1 TRBV5-6 TRBD1 NA TGTGCCAGCAGCGTCGGGACAGGGCTCCATGAGCAGTTCTTC CASSVGTGLHEQFF
TRBJ2-2 TRBV11-2 TRBD2 NA TGTGCCAGCAGCCTGGGACTAGCGGGTTCGGCCGGGGAGCTGTTTTTT CASSLGLAGSAGELFF
TRBJ1-1 TRBV15 NA NA TGTGCCACCAGCAGAGATGGTACATCTACTGAAGCTTTCTTT CATSRDGTSTEAFF
TRBJ2-7 TRBV9 TRBD2 NA TGTGCCAGCAGCGTAGAGGTTAGCGGGGCACAGTACTTC CASSVEVSGAQYF
TRBJ2-1 TRBV30 TRBD1 NA TGTGCCTGGTTCCCCCCCGGACAGGGCTACAATGAGCAGTTCTTC CAWFPPGQGYNEQFF
TRBJ2-7 TRBV27 TRBD2 NA TGTGCCAGCTCAACTAGCGGGCACTCCTACGAGCAGTACTTC CASSTSGHSYEQYF
TRBJ2-3 TRBV7-8 TRBD2 NA TGTGCCAGCAGCTTACGAAGAACTAGCGGGAGAACAGATACGCAGTATTTT CASSLRRTSGRTDTQYF
TRBJ2-1 TRBV5-1 NA NA TGCGCCAGCAGCTTGGTACGGACAGCCGTATACAATGAGCAGTTCTTC CASSLVRTAVYNEQFF
TRBJ2-3 TRBV10-3 NA NA TGTGCCATCAGCCTACTAGAAGGTACGCAGTATTTT CAISLLEGTQYF
TRBJ2-3 TRBV7-8 NA NA TGTGCCAGCAGCCCCGGGACTAGCACAGATACGCAGTATTTT CASSPGTSTDTQYF
TRBJ2-7 TRBV6-5 TRBD2 once TGTGCCAGCGCTAGCGGGGGATTCTACGAGCAGTACTTC CASASGGFYEQYF
TRBJ1-2 TRBV7-2 TRBD1 NA TGTGCCAGCAGCCAAGGTGACAGGGTCTATGGCTACACCTTC CASSQGDRVYGYTF
TRBJ2-4 TRBV5-6 TRBD1 NA TGTGCCAGCAGCTTCCGGGACAGGGGATTCGGGAACATTCAGTACTTC CASSFRDRGFGNIQYF
TRBJ1-1 TRBV25-1 NA few TGTGCCAGCAGTGAAGGGGGGGCAAACACTGAAGCTTTCTTT CASSEGGANTEAFF
TRBJ2-1 TRBV28 NA NA TGTGCCAGCAGTTTATGGGTTCCAGGGCATTTAGGATACAATGAGCAGTTCTTC CASSLWVPGHLGYNEQFF
TRBJ2-2 TRBV18 NA NA TGTGCCAGCTCACGGAACAGGGTGGTAACCGGGGAGCTGTTTTTT CASSRNRVVTGELFF
TRBJ1-2 TRBV7-9 TRBD1 once TGTGCCAGCAGCTCCTCCAGGGGGCGAAGGGGTGGCTACACCTTC CASSSSRGRRGGYTF
TRBJ1-1 TRBV6-5 NA NA TGTGCCAGCAACAACGGGGGGACTGAAGCTTTCTTT CASNNGGTEAFF
TRBJ2-2 TRBV28 NA few TGTGCCAGCAGGACGGCGAGCGGGAACACCGGGGAGCTGTTTTTT CASRTASGNTGELFF
TRBJ1-1 TRBV7-9 NA NA TGTGCCAGCAGCTTAGTTCCGGGGGACGCTTTCTTT CASSLVPGDAFF
TRBJ2-7 TRBV2 TRBD1 NA TGTGCCAGCAGTTTCGAGGACAGGGTGTACGAGCAGTACTTC CASSFEDRVYEQYF
TRBJ1-2 TRBV7-2 NA NA TGTGCCAGCAGCACTACAGGGCCCTATGGCTACACCTTC CASSTTGPYGYTF
TRBJ2-3 TRBV5-6 NA few TGTGCCAGCAGCTTGCGTGTTGGACAAGCACATCGGGATACGCAGTATTTT CASSLRVGQAHRDTQYF
TRBJ2-5 TRBV14 NA NA TGTGCCAGCAGCCGGGGGGTACAAGAGACCCAGTACTTC CASSRGVQETQYF
TRBJ1-2 TRBV2 NA NA TGTGCCAGCAGTGTACAGGGTGTAGTTTATGGCTACACCTTC CASSVQGVVYGYTF
TRBJ1-4 TRBV6-1 NA NA TGTGCCAGCAGTGAAGTGCTGCCCCCGGTCCGTAATGAAAAACTGTTTTTT CASSEVLPPVRNEKLFF
TRBJ1-1 TRBV29-1 NA NA TGCAGCGTTGTACGAGCTTCGCGAGGCACTGAAGCTTTCTTT CSVVRASRGTEAFF
TRBJ1-3 TRBV6-5 TRBD1 few TGTGCCAGCAGTGGGACAGACTCTACTGGAAACACCATATATTTT CASSGTDSTGNTIYF